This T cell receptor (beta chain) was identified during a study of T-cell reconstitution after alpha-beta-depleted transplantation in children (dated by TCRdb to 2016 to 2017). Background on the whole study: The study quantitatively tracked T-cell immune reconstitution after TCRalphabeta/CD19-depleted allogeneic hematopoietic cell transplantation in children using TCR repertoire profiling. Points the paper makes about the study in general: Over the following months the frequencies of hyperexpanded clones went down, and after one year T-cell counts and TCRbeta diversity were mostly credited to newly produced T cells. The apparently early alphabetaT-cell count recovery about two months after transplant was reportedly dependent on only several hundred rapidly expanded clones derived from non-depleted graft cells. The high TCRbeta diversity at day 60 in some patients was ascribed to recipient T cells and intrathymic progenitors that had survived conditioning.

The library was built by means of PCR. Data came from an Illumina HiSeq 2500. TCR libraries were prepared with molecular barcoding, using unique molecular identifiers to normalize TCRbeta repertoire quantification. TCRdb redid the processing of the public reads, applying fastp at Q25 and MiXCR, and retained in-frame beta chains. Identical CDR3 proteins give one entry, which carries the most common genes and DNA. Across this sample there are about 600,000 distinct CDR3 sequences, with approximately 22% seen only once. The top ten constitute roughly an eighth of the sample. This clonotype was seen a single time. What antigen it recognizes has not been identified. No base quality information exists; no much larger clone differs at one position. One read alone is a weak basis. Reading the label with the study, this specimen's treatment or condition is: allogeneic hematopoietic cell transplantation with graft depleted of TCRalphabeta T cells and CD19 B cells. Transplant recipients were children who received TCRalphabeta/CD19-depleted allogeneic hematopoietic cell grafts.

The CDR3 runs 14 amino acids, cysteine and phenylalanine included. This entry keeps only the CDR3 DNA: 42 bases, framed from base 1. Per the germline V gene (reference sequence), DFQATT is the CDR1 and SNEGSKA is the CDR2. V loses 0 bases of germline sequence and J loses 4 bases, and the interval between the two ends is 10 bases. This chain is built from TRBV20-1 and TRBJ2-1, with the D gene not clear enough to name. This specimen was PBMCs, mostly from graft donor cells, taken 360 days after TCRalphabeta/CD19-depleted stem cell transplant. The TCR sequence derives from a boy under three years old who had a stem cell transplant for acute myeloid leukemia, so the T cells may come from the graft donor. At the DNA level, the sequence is TGCAGTGCTAGAGATTTGGCAGCTTACAATGAGCAGTTCTTC. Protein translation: CSARDLAAYNEQFF.